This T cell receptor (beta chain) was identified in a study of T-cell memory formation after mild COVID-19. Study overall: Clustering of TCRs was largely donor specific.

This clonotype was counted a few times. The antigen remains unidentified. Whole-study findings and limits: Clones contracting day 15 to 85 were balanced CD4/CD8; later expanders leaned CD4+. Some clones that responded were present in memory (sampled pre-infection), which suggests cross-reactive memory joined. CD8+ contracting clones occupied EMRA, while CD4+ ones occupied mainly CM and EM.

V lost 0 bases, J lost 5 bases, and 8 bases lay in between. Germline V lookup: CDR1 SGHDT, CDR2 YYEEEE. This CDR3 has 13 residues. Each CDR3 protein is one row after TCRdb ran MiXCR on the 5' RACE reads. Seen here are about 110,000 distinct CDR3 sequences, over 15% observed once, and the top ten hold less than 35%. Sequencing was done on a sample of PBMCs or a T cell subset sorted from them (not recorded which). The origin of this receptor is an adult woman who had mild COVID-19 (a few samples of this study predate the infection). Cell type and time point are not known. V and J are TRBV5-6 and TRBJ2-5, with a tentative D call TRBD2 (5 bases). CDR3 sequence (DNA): TGTGCCAGCAGCTTGGCGGGATGGGAGACCCAGTACTTC. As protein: CASSLAGWETQYF. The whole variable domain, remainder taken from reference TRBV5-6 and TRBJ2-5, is DAGVTQSPTHLIKTRGQQVTLRCSPKSGHDTVSWYQQALGQGPQFIFQYYEEEERQRGNFPDRFSGHQFPNYSSELNVNALLLGDSALYLCASSLAGWETQYFGPGTRLLVL.